This T cell receptor (beta chain) was documented in a study of blood T cell repertoires in COVID-19 (dated by TCRdb to the early 2020s). Some background on the complete study: Samples covering the acute and convalescent phases of COVID-19 were provided by collaborators in the United States, Italy and Spain. The material from the prospective study consisted of cDNA or gDNA derived from T cells, B-cell-depleted T cells, or PBMCs. Subjects who had been exposed to COVID-19, were actively infected with it, or had recovered from it provided the deeply sampled blood TCRbeta repertoires that made up the dataset. The repertoires were released in a freely available public database intended as a resource for research on the immune response to SARS-CoV-2. The samples were drawn from two sources: the first 160 participants of the ongoing ImmuneRACE study, and 1,000 to 1,500 subjects contributed by 6 global collaborators. Sample metadata almost always included a de-identified subject ID, COVID-19 status, age in years and sex. Where available, HLA class I and class II types were obtained from metadata supplied by the sample provider rather than from assay-based typing. Results the study describes overall, beyond this receptor: The quantity of clinical and demographic metadata differed by source and by participant and was supplied without curation.

V lost 5 bases and J lost 4 bases, and the count of bases not matched to a germline gene is 4. CDR1 is given as SEHNR and CDR2 as FQNEAQ, both from the germline V gene (reference sequence). The CDR3 numbers 14 residues from cysteine through phenylalanine. Only the CDR3 region is kept as DNA, spanning 42 bases read in frame from base 1. This clone was seen once. The antigen this receptor binds is unknown. Nothing much larger sits one base from this clone, and base qualities are not available. Collaborating institutions collected whole blood in K2EDTA tubes following their own protocols. For TCRbeta analysis, collaborators shipped samples as frozen whole blood, isolated PBMCs, or DNA extracted from either of those sample types. The immunoSEQ Assay, a bias-controlled multiplex PCR, was used to amplify TCRbeta CDR3 regions from genomic DNA. As for the original processing: The number of nucleated cells in each sample was estimated by amplification of reference gene primers within the assay. Sequence reads were collapsed and filtered to measure the absolute abundance of every unique TCRbeta CDR3 rearrangement. Productive Simpson clonality was computed per sample as the square root of Simpson's diversity index over productive rearrangements. In TCRdb, the immuneACCESS table is reduced to in-frame sequences with V and J assigned. These tables do not hold every clone; where another copy was compared, an unresolved V gene accounts for under half, and the others remain unexplained. V and J calls and clone size follow that table, whereas D and trimming were derived from the DNA. Present in this sample are 20,000 or so clones, 80% to 90% of which were seen just once. The ten most abundant clones make up around 7.7% of the sample.

The TCR was taken from a woman aged 55-69 years with active COVID-19. The material sequenced was peripheral blood. The receptor chain draws on TRBV7-9 and TRBJ2-3, with 9 junctional bases fitting TRBD2. This receptor carries the CDR3 CASSTAGGADTQYF. The bases are TGTGCCAGCAGCACTGCGGGGGGGGCAGATACGCAGTATTTT.